This T cell receptor (beta chain) was identified during a study of blood T cell repertoires in COVID-19. Some clones are missing from TCRdb's copy, which holds only in-frame ones; the method was immunoSEQ multiplex PCR. The repertoire holds 350,000 to 450,000 clones, 85% seen once, with under 4% in the top ten. V was trimmed by 3 bases and J by 2 bases, leaving 11 bases between them. Germline V gene lookup returns CDR1 LNHDA and CDR2 SQIVND (reference sequence). The CDR3 loop spans 15 amino acids. Sequenced material: peripheral blood. J is TRBJ1-5 and V is TRBV19; maybe TRBD1 (6 bases). The receptor was derived from a woman younger than 30 with acute or convalescent COVID-19. The CDR3 region is CASSIGGGRNQPQHF. In DNA, the CDR3 is TGTGCCAGTAGTATCGGGGGGGGCCGCAATCAGCCCCAGCATTTT. Full variable domain (rest looked up from reference TRBV19 and TRBJ1-5): DGGITQSPKYLFRKEGQNVTLSCEQNLNHDAMYWYRQDPGQGLRLIYYSQIVNDFQKGDIAEGYSVSREKKESFPLTVTSAQKNPTAFYLCASSIGGGRNQPQHFGDGTRLSIL.